The subject of this entry is one T cell receptor (beta chain). Data came from immunoSEQ multiplex PCR; TCRdb stores just in-frame clones and leaves some out. The repertoire holds over 130,000 clones, with 82% as singletons. The CDR3 is 14 residues long. Trimming took off 4 bases at V and 5 bases at J, with 14 bases between the two ends. Germline-derived CDR1 and CDR2 are SGHTA and FQGNSA. This entry comes from a study of blood T cell repertoires in COVID-19. This TCR derives from a woman of 80 years or more with acute or convalescent COVID-19. Sample: peripheral blood. The V and J genes are TRBV7-2 and TRBJ1-2; D is uncertain. The CDR3 protein is CASSSGQVSYGYTF. In DNA form, the CDR3 reads TGTGCCAGCAGCTCTGGGCAGGTTTCGTATGGCTACACCTTC. Together with reference TRBV7-2 and TRBJ1-2, the CDR3 gives the full variable domain: GAGVSQSPSNKVTEKGKDVELRCDPISGHTALYWYRQSLGQGLEFLIYFQGNSAPDKSGLPSDRFSAERTGGSVSTLTIQRTQQEDSAVYLCASSSGQVSYGYTFGSGTRLTVV.